The following is a T cell receptor beta chain sequence with its context. Its antigen is currently not known. No qualities accompany the bases; no much larger clone lies one base away. Donors formed part of the validation cohort, which comprised 120 subjects and was distinct from the first cohort of under 750 subjects. Library generation was performed with the immunoSEQ multiplex PCR assay. The original methods were these. A statistical classification framework was developed to diagnose cytomegalovirus status using the catalog of TCR beta chain sequences. The source is immuneACCESS, and TCRdb retained only in-frame sequences with V and J called. Part of the clones is not carried over; for the studies checked, unresolved V genes explain less than half of this, and the remainder is unexplained. V and J calls plus clone size are reproduced from that table; the DNA served to infer D and trimming. This sample holds around 190,000 clones; about 81% were observed only once. The top ten hold 1% to 1.5% of the sample.

The data stem from a study of cytomegalovirus exposure and HLA in healthy donors (dated by TCRdb to the late 2010s). Background on the whole study: According to a later analysis, the 100 to 150 validation repertoires were produced on the same platform as the roughly 600 repertoires of the first cohort. The study was designed to test whether signatures of past pathogen exposure could be identified by cataloging public T cell receptors. Along with the roughly 670-subject first cohort, a separate validation cohort of roughly 110 different subjects was used. High-throughput TCR immunosequencing, statistical association of individual TCRs with disease status, and machine learning were combined to predict cytomegalovirus infection status.

The study at large found these results: Most TCR sequences were seen in very few donors, while some public TCRs were found in many individuals. All 120 or so repertoires were used to score co-occurrence in the validation cohort in a later analysis, because that analysis had no HLA typing for the cohort. It was suggested by the authors that the approach could potentially be generalized to other disease states and immunological phenotypes. A total of about 150 TCR beta chains were listed by the study as associated with cytomegalovirus. In vitro tests confirmed that a few of the cytomegalovirus-associated TCR beta chains recognize cytomegalovirus antigens. In both the original and validation cohorts, the classifier was reported to diagnose cytomegalovirus status with high specificity and sensitivity. Subsequent analysis determined that TCRs grouped into clusters in the first cohort also showed a tendency toward co-occurrence across the roughly 110 validation repertoires, and approximately 93% of cluster scores exceeded 0.

The junction carries 16 bases between V and J, which are trimmed by 4 bases and 4 bases respectively. CDR1 and CDR2 (SGHDT, YYEEEE) derive from the germline V gene. There are 15 amino acids in the CDR3, from cysteine to phenylalanine inclusive. The CDR3 DNA has 45 bases and is translated from base 1. The sequence is built from TRBV5-6 and TRBJ2-3; perhaps TRBD2 is the D gene, with 5 bases matching. This receptor was taken from a young woman in good health and CMV-seronegative. The sample comprised PBMCs. The CDR3 region reads CASSPKLVFPDTQYF. The DNA sequence is as follows: TGTGCCAGCAGCCCCAAACTAGTCTTCCCAGATACGCAGTATTTT.